This T cell receptor (beta chain) emerged from a study of CD8 T cells in ankylosing spondylitis. Overall study findings and caveats: What appeared characteristic of ankylosing spondylitis blood was a TCR beta motif of eight highly homologous variants.

This clonotype was found many times. Its antigen is still unknown. TCRdb re-derived calls from the 5' RACE reads in MiXCR, one entry per CDR3 protein. The sample has about 500,000 distinct CDR3 sequences; about 13% are singletons. The source is a male donor with ankylosing spondylitis. The sequenced material came from blood, either unsorted or a sorted T cell fraction (not recorded which).

Here the CDR3 reads CASSFQGGGAYEQFF. The CDR3, as DNA: TGTGCCAGCAGTTTTCAGGGTGGGGGGGCGTATGAGCAGTTCTTC. The V call is TRBV12-3 or TRBV12-4, the J call TRBJ2-1; TRBD2 might be the D (7 bases). Trimming removed 3 bases from V and 8 bases from J, with 17 bases in between. CDR3 length: 15 residues.